This is a list of T cell receptor beta chains from one sample in a study of early T cells in non-severe SARS-CoV-2 infection. One entry per CDR3 protein results from TCRdb running MiXCR on the 5' RACE reads. Counted here are under 45,000 distinct CDR3 sequences, 6% to 9.5% occurring once; the ten biggest clones make up approximately 13%. The sequences come from whole blood, collected at baseline. These receptors all stem from an adult who was a healthcare worker with PCR-confirmed SARS-CoV-2 infection or an uninfected control (not recorded which). The conserved cysteine and the conserved F or W are not part of the CDR3 here. The order of the fields is V gene, CDR3 length, J gene, clone size, CDR3 protein. Only some rows state a clone size, as once, few, many or a class for expanded clones.

V gene: TRBV19; CDR3 length: 13; J gene: TRBJ1-6; clone size: few; CDR3 protein: ASSRASGGSSPLH
V gene: TRBV12-3/TRBV12-4; CDR3 length: 12; J gene: TRBJ2-2; clone size: few; CDR3 protein: ASSRQGGTGELF
V gene: TRBV11-2; CDR3 length: 12; J gene: TRBJ1-4; clone size: -; CDR3 protein: ASSLGFREEKLF
V gene: TRBV4-1; CDR3 length: 12; J gene: TRBJ2-3; clone size: few; CDR3 protein: ASSPRTSTDTQY
V gene: TRBV12-3/TRBV12-4; CDR3 length: 10; J gene: TRBJ1-6; clone size: many; CDR3 protein: ASSSLNSPLH
V gene: TRBV7-2; CDR3 length: 12; J gene: TRBJ2-3; clone size: many; CDR3 protein: ASSLAVGTDTQY
V gene: TRBV7-2; CDR3 length: 13; J gene: TRBJ2-5; clone size: few; CDR3 protein: ASSLIGTSSETQY
V gene: TRBV10-1; CDR3 length: 10; J gene: TRBJ2-1; clone size: many; CDR3 protein: ASSGDSNEQF
V gene: TRBV20-1; CDR3 length: 14; J gene: TRBJ2-5; clone size: -; CDR3 protein: SARDSLQRGTRGQY
V gene: TRBV20-1; CDR3 length: 11; J gene: TRBJ2-3; clone size: few; CDR3 protein: SARSSSTDTQY
V gene: TRBV19; CDR3 length: 13; J gene: TRBJ2-7; clone size: -; CDR3 protein: ASSIQQGPTYEQY
V gene: TRBV10-3; CDR3 length: 10; J gene: TRBJ2-7; clone size: few; CDR3 protein: AISELRGSQY
V gene: TRBV29-1; CDR3 length: 9; J gene: TRBJ2-7; clone size: many; CDR3 protein: SATLTYEQY
V gene: TRBV11-2; CDR3 length: 15; J gene: TRBJ2-1; clone size: many; CDR3 protein: ASSLDGSGGTYNEQF